What follows describes a single TCR beta chain. Donors were grouped by their self-reported clinical history. Germline CDR1 is SGHNT and CDR2 is YENEEA. V lost 5 bases and J 8 bases, leaving 16 bases between the germline ends. CDR3 length: 14 amino acids. These data belong to a study of blood T cell repertoires in COVID-19. On the study more broadly: Some COVID-19 samples were acute and others convalescent; all came from the United States, Italy and Spain.

Sequencing used immunoSEQ multiplex PCR; TCRdb keeps in-frame clones, though not all of them. The table includes around 200,000 clones, 75% to 90% detected once. The clonotype comes from a man aged 40-55 years who had recovered from COVID-19. The rearrangement joins TRBV11-3 to TRBJ2-1; tentative D call: TRBD2 (6 bases). Sequencing was carried out using PBMCs or T cells enriched from blood (not recorded which). CDR3 nucleotides: TGTGCCAGCAGCCCGGCTGGGCGGAGGGATGAGCAGTTCTTC. Its protein product is CASSPAGRRDEQFF.